This record covers a single T cell receptor (beta chain). Germline loops: CDR1 SQVTM, CDR2 ANQGSEA. The CDR3 spans 14 residues. V lost 5 bases and J 4 bases, leaving 16 bases between the germline ends. The data originate from a study of T-cell memory formation after mild COVID-19. TCRdb independently ran MiXCR on the 5' RACE reads; one entry per CDR3 protein. This table holds fewer than 350,000 distinct CDR3 sequences, over 15% found once. The rearrangement links TRBV29-1 to TRBJ2-3, with D perhaps TRBD1 (6 bases). This receptor was identified in a man aged 18 to 29 who had mild COVID-19 (a few samples of this study predate the infection). Cell type and time point are not known. Specimen: PBMCs or a T cell subset sorted from them (not recorded which). The CDR3 DNA is TGCAGCGTTTGTTGGGGGCTAAGCGCAGATACGCAGTATTTT. It translates to CSVCWGLSADTQYF.